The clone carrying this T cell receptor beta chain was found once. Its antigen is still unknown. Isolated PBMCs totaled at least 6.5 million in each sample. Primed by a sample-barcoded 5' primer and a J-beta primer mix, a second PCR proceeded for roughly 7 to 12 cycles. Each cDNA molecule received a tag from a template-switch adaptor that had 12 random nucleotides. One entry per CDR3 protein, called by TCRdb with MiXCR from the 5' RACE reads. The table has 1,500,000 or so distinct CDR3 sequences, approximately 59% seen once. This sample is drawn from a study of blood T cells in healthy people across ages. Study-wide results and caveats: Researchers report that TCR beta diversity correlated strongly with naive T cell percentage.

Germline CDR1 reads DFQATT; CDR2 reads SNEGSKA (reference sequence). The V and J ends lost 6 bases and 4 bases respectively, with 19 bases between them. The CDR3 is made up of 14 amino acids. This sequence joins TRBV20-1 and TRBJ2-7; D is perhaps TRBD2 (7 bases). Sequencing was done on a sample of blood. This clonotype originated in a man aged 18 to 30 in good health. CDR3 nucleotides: TGCAGTGCCGGGGGCCCTACTAGCGCTTACGAGCAGTACTTC. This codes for CSAGGPTSAYEQYF.